Listed below are T cell receptor beta chains from one sample, sequenced in a study of blood T cell repertoires in COVID-19. Sequencing used immunoSEQ multiplex PCR; TCRdb keeps in-frame clones, though not all of them. This sample has about 71,000 clones; approximately 92% occur once, and the top ten carry 0.77%. The sample was peripheral blood. All receptors come from an elderly woman with acute or convalescent COVID-19. The CDR3 runs from the conserved cysteine through the conserved F or W. A D gene is named only where the DNA matches it firmly. Size tells how often a clone was seen (once, few, many) or the class of an expanded clone, and some rows leave it out.

CASSVGLLYGYTF	TGTGCCAGCAGCGTCGGGTTACTCTATGGCTACACCTTC	TRBJ1-2	.	.	TRBV5-5
CASSAGQDYGYTF	TGTGCCAGCTCAGCAGGACAGGACTATGGCTACACCTTC	TRBJ1-2	once	TRBD1	TRBV18
CASSQIQERAGYTF	TGCGCCAGCAGCCAAATACAGGAGCGAGCAGGCTACACCTTC	TRBJ1-2	.	.	TRBV4-1
CAIKGWTGSSGNTIYF	TGTGCCATCAAAGGCTGGACAGGGAGCTCTGGAAACACCATATATTTT	TRBJ1-3	.	TRBD1	TRBV10-3
CASSQPTSGGTDTQYF	TGCGCCAGCAGCCAACCCACTAGCGGGGGCACAGATACGCAGTATTTT	TRBJ2-3	.	TRBD2	TRBV4-1
CASSHRDRGLYEQYF	TGTGCCAGCAGCCACCGGGACAGGGGGCTCTACGAGCAGTACTTC	TRBJ2-7	.	TRBD1	TRBV3-1/TRBV3-2
CASSLTGHFNSPLHF	TGTGCCAGCAGTTTAACGGGACACTTCAATTCACCCCTCCACTTT	TRBJ1-6	once	.	TRBV28
CASSFRQGSYEQYF	TGCGCCAGCAGCTTCAGACAGGGCTCCTACGAGCAGTACTTC	TRBJ2-7	.	TRBD1	TRBV5-1
CASSNQGKVGELFF	TGCGCCAGCAGTAATCAGGGGAAGGTCGGGGAGCTGTTTTTT	TRBJ2-2	.	.	TRBV10-2
CASSQGGFQPQHF	TGTGCCAGCAGCCAGGGGGGTTTTCAGCCCCAGCATTTT	TRBJ1-5	.	.	TRBV3-1/TRBV3-2
CASSLGGLAAYNEQFF	TGTGCCAGCAGCCTAGGGGGACTAGCGGCCTACAATGAGCAGTTCTTC	TRBJ2-1	.	TRBD2	TRBV7-6
CASSQGSYNEQFF	TGTGCCAGCAGCCAGGGATCCTACAATGAGCAGTTCTTC	TRBJ2-1	.	.	TRBV7-3
CSASRGIDGYTF	TGCAGTGCTAGTCGGGGAATCGATGGCTACACCTTC	TRBJ1-2	.	.	TRBV20-1
CASSFLAGKEQFF	TGCGCCAGCAGCTTTTTAGCGGGCAAGGAGCAGTTCTTC	TRBJ2-1	.	TRBD2	TRBV5-1
CASPPRGMGGYTF	TGTGCCAGCCCCCCGCGGGGGATGGGGGGCTACACCTTC	TRBJ1-2	.	.	TRBV6-5
CASSLDRGGTQYF	TGTGCCAGCAGCTTAGACAGGGGCGGGACCCAGTACTTC	TRBJ2-5	.	TRBD1	TRBV11-1
CASSPGQGGQPQHF	TGTGCCAGCTCACCAGGGCAGGGGGGTCAGCCCCAGCATTTT	TRBJ1-5	.	TRBD1	TRBV18
CASSLGQEETQYF	TGCGCCAGCAGCTTGGGACAAGAAGAGACCCAGTACTTC	TRBJ2-5	.	.	TRBV5-1
CASSLGASSGANVLTF	TGTGCCAGCAGCTTAGGGGCGAGCTCTGGGGCCAACGTCCTGACTTTC	TRBJ2-6	.	.	TRBV7-2
CASSWGGGTSSDTQYF	TGTGCCAGCAGCTGGGGTGGGGGGACTAGCTCCGATACGCAGTATTTT	TRBJ2-3	.	TRBD2	TRBV5-4
CASSLGGTGKTLNTEAFF	TGTGCCAGCAGCTTAGGGGGGACAGGGAAAACCTTGAACACTGAAGCTTTCTTT	TRBJ1-1	.	TRBD1	TRBV11-2
CASSIVMQGGTEAFF	TGTGCCAGTAGTATAGTTATGCAGGGAGGGACTGAAGCTTTCTTT	TRBJ1-1	.	.	TRBV19
CASSFQGGNYGYTF	TGTGCCAGCAGTTTTCAAGGGGGTAACTATGGCTACACCTTC	TRBJ1-2	.	.	TRBV28
CASKRLASDEQFF	TGTGCCAGTAAGCGACTAGCGAGCGATGAGCAGTTCTTC	TRBJ2-1	.	TRBD2	TRBV19
CASSPRGSGSYNEQFF	TGCGCCAGCAGCCCCAGGGGCTCCGGCTCCTACAATGAGCAGTTCTTC	TRBJ2-1	.	.	TRBV4-3
CASSDWVEGKLFF	TGTGCCAGCAGTGATTGGGTGGAGGGGAAACTGTTTTTT	TRBJ1-4	.	.	TRBV2
CASSLGQAVNEQFF	TGCGCCAGCAGCCTAGGACAGGCCGTCAATGAGCAGTTCTTC	TRBJ2-1	.	TRBD1	TRBV5-1
CASSYSSSSYNSPLHF	TGTGCCAGCAGTTACTCCTCGAGCTCCTATAATTCACCCCTCCACTTT	TRBJ1-6	once	.	TRBV6-2/TRBV6-3
CASSLKTGGSVNTEAFF	TGTGCCAGCAGCTTAAAGACAGGGGGGTCCGTGAACACTGAAGCTTTCTTT	TRBJ1-1	once	TRBD1	TRBV7-2